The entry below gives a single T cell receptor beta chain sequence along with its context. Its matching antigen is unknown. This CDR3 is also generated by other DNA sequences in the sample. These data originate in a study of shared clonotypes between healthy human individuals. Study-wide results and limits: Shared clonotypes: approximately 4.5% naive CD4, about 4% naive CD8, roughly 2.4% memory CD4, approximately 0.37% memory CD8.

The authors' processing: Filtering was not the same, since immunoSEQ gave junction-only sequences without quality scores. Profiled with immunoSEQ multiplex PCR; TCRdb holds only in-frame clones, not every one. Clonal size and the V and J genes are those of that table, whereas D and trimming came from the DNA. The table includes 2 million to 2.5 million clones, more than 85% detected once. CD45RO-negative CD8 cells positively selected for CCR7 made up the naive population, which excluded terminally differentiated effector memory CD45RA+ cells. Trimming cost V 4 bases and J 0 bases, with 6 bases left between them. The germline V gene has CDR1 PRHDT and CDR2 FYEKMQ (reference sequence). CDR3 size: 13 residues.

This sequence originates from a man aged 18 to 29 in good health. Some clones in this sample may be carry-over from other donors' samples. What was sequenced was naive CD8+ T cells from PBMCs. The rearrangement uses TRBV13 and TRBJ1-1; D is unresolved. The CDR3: CASSSQMNTEAFF. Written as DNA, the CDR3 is TGTGCCAGCAGCTCGCAGATGAACACTGAAGCTTTCTTT.